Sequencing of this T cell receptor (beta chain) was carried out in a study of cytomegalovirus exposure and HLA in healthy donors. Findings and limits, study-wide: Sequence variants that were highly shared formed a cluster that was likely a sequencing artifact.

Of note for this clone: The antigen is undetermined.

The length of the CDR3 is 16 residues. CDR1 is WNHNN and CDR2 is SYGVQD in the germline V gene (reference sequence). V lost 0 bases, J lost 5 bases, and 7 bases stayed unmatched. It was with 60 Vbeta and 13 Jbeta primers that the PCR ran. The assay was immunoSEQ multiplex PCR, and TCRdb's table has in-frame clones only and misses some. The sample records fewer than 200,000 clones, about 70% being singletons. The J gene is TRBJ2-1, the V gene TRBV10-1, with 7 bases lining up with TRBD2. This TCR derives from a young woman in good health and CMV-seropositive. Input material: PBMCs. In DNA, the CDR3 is TGCGCCAGCAGTGAGTCGTCGGCTAGCGGCCACAATGAGCAGTTCTTC. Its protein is CASSESSASGHNEQFF.